This T cell receptor (beta chain) is from a study of blood T cell dynamics during melanoma immunotherapy. On the study more broadly: Patients with metastatic melanoma got pembrolizumab or nivolumab-ipilimumab as first-line care.

Only in-frame clones appear in the TCRdb table, and some are missing; sequencing was by immunoSEQ multiplex PCR. The sample has over 10,000 clones; 90% to 95% are singletons. As to time point: week 3, after first cycle of checkpoint inhibitor. Trimming took off 2 bases at V and 8 bases at J, with 10 bases between the two ends. Germline V gene sequence: CDR1 MNHEY, CDR2 SMNVEV (reference sequence). The CDR3 totals 13 residues. The sample in question was effector memory CD8+ T cells from blood, obtained from a patient treated with checkpoint blockade. This TCR was sampled from a human donor with melanoma. V and J are TRBV27 and TRBJ2-1; either TRBD1 or TRBD2 may supply D (5 bases each). CDR3 sequence: CASSLQGADEQFF. In DNA form, the CDR3 reads TGTGCCAGCAGTTTACAGGGAGCCGATGAGCAGTTCTTC.